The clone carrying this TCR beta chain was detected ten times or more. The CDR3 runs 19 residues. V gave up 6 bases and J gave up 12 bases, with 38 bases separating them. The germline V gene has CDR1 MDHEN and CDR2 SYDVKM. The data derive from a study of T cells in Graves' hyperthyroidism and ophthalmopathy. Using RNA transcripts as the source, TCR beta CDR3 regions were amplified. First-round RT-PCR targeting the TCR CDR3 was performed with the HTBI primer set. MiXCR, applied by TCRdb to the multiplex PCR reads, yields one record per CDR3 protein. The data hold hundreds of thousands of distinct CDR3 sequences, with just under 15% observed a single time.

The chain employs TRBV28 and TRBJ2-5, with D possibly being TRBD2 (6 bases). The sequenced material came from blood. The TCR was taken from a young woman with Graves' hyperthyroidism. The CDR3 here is CASRLPGIIAADHLGMEYF. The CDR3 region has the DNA TGTGCCAGCAGATTGCCCGGGATAATAGCGGCAGACCACCTTGGGATGGAGTACTTC. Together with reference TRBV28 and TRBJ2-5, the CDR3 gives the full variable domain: DVKVTQSSRYLVKRTGEKVFLECVQDMDHENMFWYRQDPGLGLRLIYFSYDVKMKEKGDIPEGYSVSREKKERFSLILESASTNQTSMYLCASRLPGIIAADHLGMEYFGPGTRLLVL.